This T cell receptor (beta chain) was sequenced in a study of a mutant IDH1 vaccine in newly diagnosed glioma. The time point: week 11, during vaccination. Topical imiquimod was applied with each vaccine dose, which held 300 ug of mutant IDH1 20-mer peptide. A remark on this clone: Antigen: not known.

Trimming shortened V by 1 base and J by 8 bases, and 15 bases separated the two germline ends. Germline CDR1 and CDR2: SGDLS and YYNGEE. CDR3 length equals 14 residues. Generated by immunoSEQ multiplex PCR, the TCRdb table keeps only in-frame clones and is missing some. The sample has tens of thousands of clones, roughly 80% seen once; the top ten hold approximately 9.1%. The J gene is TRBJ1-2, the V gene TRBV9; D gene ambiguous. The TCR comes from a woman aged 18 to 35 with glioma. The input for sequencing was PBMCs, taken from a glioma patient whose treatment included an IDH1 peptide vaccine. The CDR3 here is CASSVLPPKGGYTF. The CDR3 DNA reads TGTGCCAGCAGCGTACTACCCCCCAAGGGCGGCTACACCTTC.